The 30 T cell receptor beta chains presented below share a single source sample, sequenced in a study of blood T cell repertoires in COVID-19. Clones were read by immunoSEQ multiplex PCR, and TCRdb kept only the in-frame ones, dropping some. The sample includes roughly 250,000 clones, around 87% of them seen just once. The sequenced material came from peripheral blood. The receptors originated from a man in his 60s who had recovered from COVID-19.

The chain joins TRBV18 to TRBJ2-3; 7 bases are shared with TRBD2. The CDR3 sequence is 16 residues long. Germline V gives CDR1 KGHSH, CDR2 LQKENI. V gave up 3 bases and J gave up 3 bases; unmatched junction bases: 9. CDR3 coding DNA: TGTGCCAGCTCACCCTTCGCGGCGGGGGTTACAGATACGCAGTATTTT. It specifies CASSPFAAGVTDTQYF.

This clone was seen a handful of times. This chain joins TRBV18 and TRBJ1-1, with D unresolved. Trimming stripped 4 bases from V and 4 bases from J, with 10 bases between. The CDR3 runs 13 residues. The germline V gene encodes CDR1 KGHSH and CDR2 LQKENI. CDR3: CASSLTFGTEAFF. The DNA of the CDR3 is TGTGCCAGCTCACTTACCTTCGGCACTGAAGCTTTCTTT.

The J gene is TRBJ1-4, the V gene TRBV28; D remains ambiguous. CDR1 is MDHEN, CDR2 SYDVKM, per germline. The length of the CDR3 is 14 residues. The V end lost 2 bases, the J end lost 8 bases, and 12 bases lay between the germline ends. The CDR3 bases are TGTGCCAGCAGTTTAATCAGGCTACGGGAAAAACTGTTTTTT. Translation: CASSLIRLREKLFF.

This clone was seen more than once but under ten times. The chain joins TRBV5-1 to TRBJ2-7; TRBD2 aligns across 7 bases. The germline gives CDR1 SGHRS, CDR2 YFSETQ. This CDR3 has 15 residues. V trimming: 4 bases; J trimming: 3 bases; junction bases outside the gene matches: 10. Here the CDR3 reads CASSLRSGTGYEQYV. In nucleotides, the CDR3 is TGCGCCAGCAGCCTCAGGAGCGGGACCGGCTACGAGCAGTACGTC.

This chain joins TRBV19 and TRBJ1-5, with 7 bases identical to TRBD1. The CDR3 totals 15 residues. With 6 bases clipped from V and 7 bases from J, the junction kept 12 bases outside the gene matches. Germline CDR1 reads LNHDA; CDR2 reads SQIVND (reference sequence). This chain's CDR3 is CASRSQTGSWQPQHF. In DNA form, the CDR3 reads TGTGCCAGTAGGAGCCAGACAGGGAGTTGGCAGCCCCAGCATTTT.

This clone was seen a handful of times. The gene calls are TRBV7-8 and TRBJ1-4, with 8 bases fitting TRBD1. V shed 7 bases and J 7 bases; nucleotides not matched to a gene: 8. The CDR3 sequence is 14 residues long. Germline CDR1 reads SGHVS; CDR2 reads FQNEAQ. CDR3 sequence (DNA): TGTGCCAGCACCCTAACAGGGGGTCGTGAAAAACTGTTTTTT. Protein sequence: CASTLTGGREKLFF.

The J gene is TRBJ2-2, the V gene TRBV6-5; 7 bases map to TRBD2. This CDR3 is built from 15 residues. Germline values: CDR1 MNHEY, CDR2 SVGAGI. V gave up 7 bases and J gave up 0 bases; unmatched junction bases: 5. CDR3 amino acids: CASKWGGANTGELFF. CDR3 nucleotides: TGTGCCAGCAAATGGGGGGGGGCGAACACCGGGGAGCTGTTTTTT.

The chain couples TRBV6-2 or TRBV6-3 to TRBJ1-2; 8 positions agree with TRBD1. CDR1 and CDR2 (germline): MNHEY, SVGEGT. The CDR3 totals 16 residues. V was clipped by 5 bases and J by 2 bases; unmatched bases: 10. In nucleotides, the CDR3 is TGTGCCAGCAGTCAAAACCCAGGACAGGGCAACTATGGCTACACCTTC. This encodes CASSQNPGQGNYGYTF.

The V gene is TRBV6-6, the J gene TRBJ2-5, with 9 bases lining up with TRBD1. V lost 7 bases, J lost 5 bases, and 5 bases stayed unmatched. The CDR3 contains 13 residues. The germline V gene has CDR1 MNHNY and CDR2 SVGAGI (reference sequence). CDR3 in amino acids: CASTGDREETQYF. The CDR3 bases are TGTGCCAGCACCGGGGACAGGGAGGAGACCCAGTACTTC.

This clone was seen a few times. This chain joins TRBV6-1 and TRBJ2-3, with a tentative D call TRBD1 (6 bases). V shed 3 bases and J shed 6 bases, with 16 bases lying between them. This CDR3 spans 15 amino acids. Germline-derived CDR1 and CDR2 are MNHNS and SASEGT. CDR3 protein: CASSDQGSLGDTQYF. CDR3 bases: TGTGCCAGCAGTGATCAGGGGTCCCTTGGGGATACGCAGTATTTT.

The chain couples TRBV2 to TRBJ2-3; D gene unclear. The germline gives CDR1 SNHLY, CDR2 FYNNEI. The V gene lost 11 bases and the J gene lost 6 bases, with 12 bases spanning the gap. CDR3 length: 11 residues. The CDR3 coding sequence is TGTGCCGTGCCCTCGGGTGATACGCAGTATTTT. The encoded protein is CAVPSGDTQYF.

This clone came up a few times. The chain links TRBV2 to TRBJ1-5, with 7 bases aligning to TRBD1. CDR3 size: 15 residues. Germline V gives CDR1 SNHLY, CDR2 FYNNEI. V was clipped by 6 bases and J by 5 bases; unmatched bases: 10. CDR3: CASRRETGRHQPQHF. The CDR3 DNA is TGTGCCAGCAGACGAGAGACAGGGAGGCATCAGCCCCAGCATTTT.

The genes are TRBV2 and TRBJ2-3, with TRBD2 identical over 8 bases. Trimming took 6 bases from V and 1 from J; bases not matched to a gene: 6. The germline CDR1 and CDR2 sequences are SNHLY and FYNNEI. The CDR3 length is 15 residues. This CDR3 reads CASRPYSGGTDTQYF. In DNA, the CDR3 is TGTGCCAGCAGACCCTATAGCGGGGGCACAGATACGCAGTATTTT.

The DNA for the CDR3 is TGTGCCGGATCACGACAGGGTTCTGGCTACACCTTC. Amino acid sequence: CAGSRQGSGYTF. V usage is TRBV19 and J usage is TRBJ1-2; TRBD1 aligns across 7 bases. The CDR3 sequence is 12 residues long. Germline V gene lookup returns CDR1 LNHDA and CDR2 SQIVND (reference sequence). J was trimmed by 7 bases and V by 11 bases; bases with no gene match: 10.

The chain employs TRBV9 and TRBJ2-2; 9 bases are a match to TRBD1. The germline CDR1 and CDR2 sequences are SGDLS and YYNGEE. This CDR3 region has 15 residues. V shed 4 bases and J 6 bases; nucleotides not matched to a gene: 7. The CDR3 nucleotides are TGTGCCAGCAGCCCTCGGGACAGGGTAGCCGGGGAGCTGTTTTTT. It translates to CASSPRDRVAGELFF.

This clone has more than one count but fewer than ten. The chain recombines TRBV7-6 with TRBJ2-2; 7 bases line up with TRBD1. Unmatched junction bases numbered 18, after V lost 7 bases and J lost 4 bases. Germline lookup yields CDR1 SGHVS and CDR2 FNYEAQ. CDR3 length equals 18 residues. DNA for the CDR3: TGTGCCAGCACCCCGGGGATGGGGCAGGGGGTCGGCACCGGGGAGCTGTTTTTT. Its protein is CASTPGMGQGVGTGELFF.

This rearrangement joins TRBV5-1 to TRBJ1-4, with D tentatively TRBD1 (5 bases). The CDR3 sequence is 17 residues long. Trimming cost V 1 base and J 0 bases, with 13 bases left between them. The V gene's germline CDR1 is SGHRS and CDR2 YFSETQ. The CDR3 region is CASSLLGLISTNEKLFF. The CDR3 nucleotides are TGCGCCAGCAGCTTGCTGGGACTGATCTCAACTAATGAAAAACTGTTTTTT.

The CDR3 region has the DNA TGTGCCAGCAGTTACGGACCGGGACAGAACTACGAGCAGTACGTC. Residues: CASSYGPGQNYEQYV. This chain joins TRBV6-5 and TRBJ2-7; 7 positions match TRBD1. The CDR3 is made up of 15 amino acids. Germline loops: CDR1 MNHEY, CDR2 SVGAGI. Losses at the gene ends were 2 bases for V and 3 bases for J; bases not matched to a gene: 7.

The gene calls are TRBV28 and TRBJ1-1; D remains unclear. The length of the CDR3 is 11 residues. CDR1 and CDR2 (germline): MDHEN, SYDVKM. V was cut by 3 bases and J by 5 bases, with 4 bases left in between. The CDR3 DNA reads TGTGCCAGCAGTTTGGAGACTGAAGCTTTCTTT. It translates to CASSLETEAFF.

A remark on this clone: Other DNA sequences in this specimen translate into the identical CDR3. The gene calls are TRBV18 and TRBJ1-2; 7 nucleotides align to TRBD1. Losses at the gene ends were 4 bases for V and 4 bases for J; bases not matched to a gene: 3. Germline-derived CDR1 and CDR2 are KGHSH and LQKENI. The CDR3 length is 13 residues. The CDR3 sequence is CASSRDSLYGYTF. CDR3 coding DNA: TGTGCCAGCTCACGGGACAGCCTCTATGGCTACACCTTC.

The chain combines TRBV6-6 with TRBJ1-4; the match to TRBD1 covers 10 bases. The CDR3 has 15 residues. Germline CDR1 is MNHNY and CDR2 is SVGAGI (reference sequence). With V trimmed by 7 bases and J by 10 bases, 12 bases remained unmatched. This CDR3 reads CASNPGGTGDGKLFF. DNA of the CDR3: TGTGCCAGCAACCCAGGGGGGACAGGGGATGGAAAACTGTTTTTT.

CDR3 residues: CASSLQGTGAWGLNTEAFF. For the CDR3, the DNA is TGCGCCAGCAGCTTGCAAGGGACAGGGGCGTGGGGGTTAAACACTGAAGCTTTCTTT. J is TRBJ1-1 and V is TRBV5-1; 10 bases are a match to TRBD1. Trimming took 1 base from V and 2 from J; bases not matched to a gene: 14. Germline V gives CDR1 SGHRS, CDR2 YFSETQ. This CDR3 comprises 19 residues. Variable domain in full (rest from reference TRBV5-1 and TRBJ1-1): KAGVTQTPRYLIKTRGQQVTLSCSPISGHRSVSWYQQTPGQGLQFLFEYFSETQRNKGNFPGRFSGRQFSNSRSEMNVSTLELGDSALYLCASSLQGTGAWGLNTEAFFGQGTRLTVV.

V usage is TRBV21-1 and J usage is TRBJ1-5. TRBV21-1 is a pseudogene locus. This CDR3 has 17 residues. The DNA for the CDR3 is TGTGCCAGCAGCAAAGGGGGAGGAACGTATAGCAATCAGCCCCAGCATTTT. Its translation is CASSKGGGTYSNQPQHF.

The rearrangement links TRBV24-1 to TRBJ1-2; D may be TRBD1 (5 bases). CDR1 is KGHDR, CDR2 SFDVKD, per germline. The V end was cut by 7 bases, the J end by 8 bases, with 19 bases between. The CDR3 spans 14 residues. The CDR3 DNA follows: TGTGCCACCAGGGACGGAGCGGGGGTAGAAGGCTACACCTTC. Its protein product is CATRDGAGVEGYTF.

The chain combines TRBV10-1 with TRBJ2-1; 9 nucleotides align to TRBD1. Germline-derived CDR1 and CDR2 are WNHNN and SYGVQD (reference sequence). Trimming at V came to 2 bases and at J to 7 bases, leaving 3 bases not matched to a gene. The CDR3 covers 14 residues. The CDR3: CASSEGTGLNEQFF. The CDR3 nucleotides are TGCGCCAGCAGTGAGGGGACAGGGTTGAATGAGCAGTTCTTC.

J is TRBJ2-5 and V is TRBV2, with a possible D match to TRBD2 (6 bases). V dropped 8 bases and J dropped 7 bases, with 17 bases sitting between them. In germline, CDR1 is SNHLY, CDR2 FYNNEI. There are 13 residues in the CDR3. CDR3 sequence: CASGYGGAGTQYF. The CDR3 DNA sequence: TGTGCCAGCGGGTACGGAGGGGCAGGGACCCAGTACTTC.

The chain couples TRBV9 to TRBJ1-3; D perhaps matches TRBD1 (5 bases). V lost 1 base to trimming and J lost 0 bases, with 8 bases between them. There are 15 residues in the CDR3. The V gene's germline CDR1 is SGDLS and CDR2 YYNGEE. For the CDR3, the DNA is TGTGCCAGCAGCGTACAGGGCTTCTCTGGAAACACCATATATTTT. This translates into CASSVQGFSGNTIYF.

The chain uses TRBV5-6 and TRBJ1-4, with D maybe TRBD1 (5 bases). CDR1 is SGHDT and CDR2 is YYEEEE in the germline V gene. The CDR3 is 16 amino acids. V dropped 0 bases and J dropped 3 bases, with 12 bases sitting between them. This chain's CDR3 is CASSLEFGGANEKLFF. The DNA for the CDR3 is TGTGCCAGCAGCTTGGAGTTTGGGGGGGCTAATGAAAAACTGTTTTTT.

This clone was detected only a few times. This chain connects TRBV4-1 to TRBJ1-4; 7 bases are a match to TRBD1. Unmatched junction bases numbered 10, after V lost 4 bases and J lost 5 bases. The CDR3 has 16 residues. Germline CDR1 and CDR2: MGHRA and YSYEKL. CDR3 loop: CASSLFSRTGNEKLFF. CDR3 in DNA: TGCGCCAGCAGCCTTTTTAGTCGGACAGGCAATGAAAAACTGTTTTTT.

This clone was counted between two and nine times. The gene calls are TRBV18 and TRBJ2-7, with D unresolved. The CDR3 is made up of 13 amino acids. V lost 3 bases, J lost 0 bases, and 6 bases lay in between. Per the germline V gene, CDR1 is KGHSH and CDR2 is LQKENI. CDR3 DNA sequence: TGTGCCAGCTCACCGACTGTCTCCTACGAGCAGTACTTC. It translates to CASSPTVSYEQYF.